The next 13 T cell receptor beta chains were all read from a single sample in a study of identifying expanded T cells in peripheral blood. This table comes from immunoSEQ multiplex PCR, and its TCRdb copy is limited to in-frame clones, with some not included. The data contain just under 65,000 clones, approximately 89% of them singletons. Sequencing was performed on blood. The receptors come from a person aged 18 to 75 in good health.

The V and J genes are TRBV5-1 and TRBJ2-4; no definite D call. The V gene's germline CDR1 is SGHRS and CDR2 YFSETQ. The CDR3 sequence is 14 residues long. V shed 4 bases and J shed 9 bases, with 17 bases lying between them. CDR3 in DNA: TGCGCCAGCAGCCCCCGGGTTGGGGAAGGCATTCAGTACTTC. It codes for CASSPRVGEGIQYF.

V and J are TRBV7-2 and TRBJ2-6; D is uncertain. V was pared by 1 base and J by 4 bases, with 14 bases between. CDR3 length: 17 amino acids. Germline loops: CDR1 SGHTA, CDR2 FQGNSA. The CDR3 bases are TGTGCCAGCAGCTTAGAGGCCACTCGACCCGGGGCCAACGTCCTGACTTTC. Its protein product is CASSLEATRPGANVLTF.

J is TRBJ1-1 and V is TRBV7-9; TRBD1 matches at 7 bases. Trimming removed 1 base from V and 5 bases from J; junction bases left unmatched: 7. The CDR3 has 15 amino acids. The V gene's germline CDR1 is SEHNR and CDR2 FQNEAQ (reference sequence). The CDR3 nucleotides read TGTGCCAGCAGCTTAGACCAGGGGGTTGTGACTGAAGCTTTCTTT. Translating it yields CASSLDQGVVTEAFF.

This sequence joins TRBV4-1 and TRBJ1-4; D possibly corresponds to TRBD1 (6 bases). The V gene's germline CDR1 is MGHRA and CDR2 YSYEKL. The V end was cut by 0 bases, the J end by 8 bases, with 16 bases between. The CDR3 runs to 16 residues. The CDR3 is CASSQERGTGREKLFF. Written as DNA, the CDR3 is TGCGCCAGCAGCCAAGAGAGGGGTACAGGGAGAGAAAAACTGTTTTTT.

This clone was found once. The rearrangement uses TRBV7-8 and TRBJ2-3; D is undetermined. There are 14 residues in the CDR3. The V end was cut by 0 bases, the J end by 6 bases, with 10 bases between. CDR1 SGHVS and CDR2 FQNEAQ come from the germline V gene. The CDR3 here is CASSLARISDTQYF. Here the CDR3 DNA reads TGTGCCAGCAGCTTAGCCCGCATATCGGATACGCAGTATTTT.

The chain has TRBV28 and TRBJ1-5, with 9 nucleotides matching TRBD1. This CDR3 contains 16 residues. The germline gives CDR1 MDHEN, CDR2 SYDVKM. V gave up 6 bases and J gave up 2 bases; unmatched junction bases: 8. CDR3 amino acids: CASRLQGAPGNQPQHF. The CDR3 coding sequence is TGTGCCAGCAGATTACAGGGGGCGCCGGGCAATCAGCCCCAGCATTTT.

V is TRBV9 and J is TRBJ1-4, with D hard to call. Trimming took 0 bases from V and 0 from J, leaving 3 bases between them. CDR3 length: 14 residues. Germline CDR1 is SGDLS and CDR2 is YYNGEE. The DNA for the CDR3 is TGTGCCAGCAGCGTAGGAGCAACTAATGAAAAACTGTTTTTT. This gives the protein CASSVGATNEKLFF. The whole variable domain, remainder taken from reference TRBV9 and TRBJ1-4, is DSGVTQTPKHLITATGQRVTLRCSPRSGDLSVYWYQQSLDQGLQFLIQYYNGEERAKGNILERFSAQQFPDLHSELNLSSLELGDSALYFCASSVGATNEKLFFGSGTQLSVL.

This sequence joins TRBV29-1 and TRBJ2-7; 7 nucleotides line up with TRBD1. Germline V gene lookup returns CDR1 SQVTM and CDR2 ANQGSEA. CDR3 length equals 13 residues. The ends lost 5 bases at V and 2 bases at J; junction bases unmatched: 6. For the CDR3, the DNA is TGCAGCGTTATCCGGGACAGACCCTACGAGCAGTACTTC. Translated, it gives CSVIRDRPYEQYF.

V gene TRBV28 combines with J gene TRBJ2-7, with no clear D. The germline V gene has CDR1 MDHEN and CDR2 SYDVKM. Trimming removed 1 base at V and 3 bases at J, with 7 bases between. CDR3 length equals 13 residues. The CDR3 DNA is TGTGCCAGCAGTTTATCGCCCAACTACGAGCAGTACTTC. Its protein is CASSLSPNYEQYF.

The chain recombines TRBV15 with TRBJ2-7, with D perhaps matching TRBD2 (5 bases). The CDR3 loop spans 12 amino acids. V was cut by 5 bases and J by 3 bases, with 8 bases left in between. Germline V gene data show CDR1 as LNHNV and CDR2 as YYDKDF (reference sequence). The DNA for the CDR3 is TGTGCCACCAGCGAACGGGACTACGAGCAGTACTTC. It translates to CATSERDYEQYF.

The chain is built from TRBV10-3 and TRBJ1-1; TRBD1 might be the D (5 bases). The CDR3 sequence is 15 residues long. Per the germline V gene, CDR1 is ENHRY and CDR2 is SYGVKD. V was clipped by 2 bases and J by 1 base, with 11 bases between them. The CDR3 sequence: CAISEIQGSNTEAFF. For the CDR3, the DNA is TGTGCCATCAGTGAGATTCAGGGATCGAACACTGAAGCTTTCTTT.

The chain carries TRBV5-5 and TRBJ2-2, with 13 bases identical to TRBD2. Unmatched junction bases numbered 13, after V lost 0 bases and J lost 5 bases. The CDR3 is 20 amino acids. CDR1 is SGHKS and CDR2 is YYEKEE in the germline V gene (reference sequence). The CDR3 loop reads CASSLEGTSGIRSRTGELFF. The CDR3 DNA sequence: TGTGCCAGCAGCTTGGAGGGGACTAGCGGGATAAGATCGCGTACCGGGGAGCTGTTTTTT.

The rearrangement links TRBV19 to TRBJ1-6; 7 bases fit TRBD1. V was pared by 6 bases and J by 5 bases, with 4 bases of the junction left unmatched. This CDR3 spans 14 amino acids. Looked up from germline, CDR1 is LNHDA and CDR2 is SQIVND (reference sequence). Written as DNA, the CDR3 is TGTGCCAGTAGCACAACAGGGGATAATTCACCCCTCCACTTT. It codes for CASSTTGDNSPLHF.